Each of the 3 T cell receptor beta chains below was sequenced from the same sample in a study of shared T cell receptors in the human thymus. Method: immunoSEQ multiplex PCR; TCRdb's copy keeps in-frame clones and lacks some. This table has under 850,000 clones, around nine tenths appearing once. This sample also belongs to another study, concerning human thymus T cells.

The sample taken for sequencing was thymocytes. These receptors were collected from a boy in the first two years of life with a congenital heart defect.

The chain employs TRBV5-1 and TRBJ2-3; tentative D call: TRBD2 (6 bases). In germline, CDR1 is SGHRS, CDR2 YFSETQ. V was shortened by 0 bases and J by 7 bases, with 15 bases between the two germline ends. The CDR3 totals 15 residues. This CDR3 is CASSLANPGDNTQYF. The DNA of the CDR3 is TGCGCCAGCAGCTTGGCCAACCCGGGGGATAATACGCAGTATTTT.

The chain has TRBV6-5 and TRBJ1-1; 7 positions match TRBD1. The CDR3 has 14 residues. Germline trimming cut 6 bases from V and 3 bases from J; bases unmatched to any gene: 7. Germline-derived CDR1 and CDR2 are MNHEY and SVGAGI. This chain's CDR3 is CASRPGGSDTEAFF. The CDR3 coding sequence is TGTGCCAGCAGGCCAGGGGGGTCGGACACTGAAGCTTTCTTT.

This rearrangement joins TRBV19 to TRBJ2-7; perhaps TRBD1 as D (6 bases). The CDR3 runs to 14 residues. V was pared by 3 bases and J by 2 bases, with 11 bases between. Per germline, CDR1 LNHDA and CDR2 SQIVND (reference sequence). CDR3 amino acids: CASSIMGQAYEQYF. For the CDR3, the DNA is TGTGCCAGTAGTATTATGGGACAAGCCTACGAGCAGTACTTC.